The subject of this entry is one T cell receptor (beta chain). Its antigen is undetermined. Germline V gene sequence: CDR1 WNHNN, CDR2 SYGVQD (reference sequence). This CDR3 has 12 amino acids. Between the trimmed V and J ends, which lost 4 bases and 6 bases, there was a span of 10 bases. The data were obtained in a study of a mutant IDH1 vaccine in newly diagnosed glioma. Profiled with immunoSEQ multiplex PCR; TCRdb holds only in-frame clones, not every one. The sample shows roughly 86,000 clones, roughly four fifths of them seen only once. Documented time point: week 47, end of study. In the vaccine, a single dose held 300 ug of the mutant IDH1 20-mer peptide, along with topical imiquimod.

The material sequenced was PBMCs, taken from a glioma patient whose treatment included an IDH1 peptide vaccine. This TCR was sampled from a man aged 40-49 years with glioma. The chain uses TRBV10-1 and TRBJ2-7; D not resolved. CDR3 protein: CASSGGIGEQYF. The CDR3 coding sequence is TGCGCCAGCAGTGGGGGTATTGGCGAGCAGTACTTC.